One T cell receptor (beta chain) is described in this entry. This receptor's antigen is unknown. No much larger clone exists at a distance of one base, and base qualities are not known. Trimming leaves V shorter by 8 bases and J shorter by 7 bases, with the junction holding 3 bases beyond the gene matches. From the cysteine through the phenylalanine, the CDR3 covers 13 amino acids. The only DNA kept is the CDR3, 39 bases in frame from the first base. According to the germline V gene (reference sequence), CDR1 reads MNHNY and CDR2 reads SVGAGI. In total, about 650 healthy bone marrow donors made up the cohort. At the time of sampling, every cohort member was nominally healthy, though immune exposures that went unrecorded were likely present. The donor tested CMV seronegative and was one of the 352 seronegative cohort members. Every donor gave a peripheral blood sample, and the peripheral blood mononuclear cells from that sample were used for TCR beta sequencing. The Qiagen DNeasy Blood Extraction Kit was used to extract genomic DNA from the blood cell samples.

Library prep was done by the immunoSEQ multiplex PCR assay. A mixture of 60 forward primers for TCR Vbeta segments and 13 reverse primers for TCR Jbeta segments was used in the multiplex PCR. The CDR3 region of rearranged TCR beta genes was amplified from genomic DNA with a multiplex PCR assay. The amplified TCR beta libraries were sequenced on the Illumina HiSeq System as 87-base-pair reads. The source study handled its data this way. Across the 700 or so repertoires, a later analysis counted tens of millions of unique TCR beta chains, 9.5 million to 13 million of which were shared by at least two donors. Raw reads were error-corrected and collapsed into unique sequences with a nearest-neighbor algorithm that merged closely related sequences to remove PCR and sequencing errors. Alignment of CDR3 sequences to IMGT reference sequences was used to assign V, D and J gene segments. For a sequence to be retained, at least a six-nucleotide match to both a V gene segment and a J gene segment was required. Rearrangements were classified as productive when the CDR3 lacked stop codons and remained in frame with V and J, and all other rearrangements were classified as non-productive. Following IMGT convention, CDR3 was defined as the stretch from the second conserved V-encoded cysteine to the conserved J-encoded phenylalanine. In an earlier analysis of around 600 of the donors, sequences lacking an unambiguous match to a single V gene segment were excluded. In an earlier analysis of roughly 500 of the donors, V segments were called functional above 56.7% productive rearrangements and were called segregating when the between-donor standard deviation exceeded 5%. A statistical classification framework was developed to diagnose cytomegalovirus status using the catalog of TCR beta chain sequences. In a later analysis, TCR nucleotide sequences were compared against IMGT/GENE-DB human TR gene sequences so that V and J genes could be assigned. In a later analysis, CDR3 sequences and most-parsimonious VDJ recombination scenarios were assigned using the TCRdist pipeline. A later analysis defined each TCR beta chain by its CDR3 amino acid sequence plus V-gene family, and excluded reads lacking a unique V-gene family. To address suspected cross-contamination and a sequencing artifact, a later analysis removed over 500 highly shared, low-generation-probability nucleotide sequences. For each public chain, a later analysis derived a clonal expansion index from normalized ranks of inferred template counts within each repertoire. In a later analysis, generation probabilities were computed with a VDJ recombination model fitted to out-of-frame rearrangements, and the resulting probabilities were checked against IGoR. In a later analysis, hypergeometric tests were used to score TCR-TCR, TCR-HLA and TCR-CMV co-occurrence, with a repertoire-size bias correction applied to TCR pairs. To estimate false discovery rates, a later analysis permuted the HLA or CMV assignments 20 times. In a later analysis, co-occurring TCRs were grouped with DBSCAN, and TCRdist sequence similarity was added when clustering was performed within HLA-allele-positive subsets. Repertoires with fewer than 30,000 or more than 120,000 public chains, plus five repertoires with anomalous nucleotide sharing, were excluded from co-occurrence clustering. The immuneACCESS repertoire file appears here via TCRdb, limited to in-frame rearrangements. These files lack a portion of the clones; in checked studies, under half of the deficit traces to unresolved V genes, and the cause of the others is not known. V, J and clone size are those of that table, while D and trimming were read from the DNA. The sample profile shows approximately 100,000 clones; roughly 80% of them were found once. Approximately 1.7% of the sample is in the top ten clones.

This sample is part of a study of cytomegalovirus exposure and HLA in healthy donors (dated by TCRdb to the late 2010s). Context from the whole study: An earlier analysis of roughly 570 of the donors reported 250 to 300 Gb of sequence data and 95 million to 140 million unique TCR beta sequences obtained from some 170 million T cells. About 300 gigabases of sequencing data and some 85 million unique TCR sequences were included in an early release covering about 700 HLA-typed donors. Of the roughly 400 genotyped donors, 70% to 90% were placed in the genetic ancestry cluster associated with self-reported Caucasian donors. The study was designed to test whether signatures of past pathogen exposure could be identified by cataloging public T cell receptors. Using immunosequencing, the study profiled T cell repertoires from approximately 700 subjects and related those repertoires to cytomegalovirus serostatus. In addition to the first cohort of roughly 670 subjects, a separate validation cohort of approximately 110 different subjects was used. High-throughput TCR immunosequencing, statistical association of individual TCRs with disease status, and machine learning were combined to predict cytomegalovirus infection status. A later analysis re-analyzed previously published TCR beta repertoires from roughly 630 donors and added high-resolution HLA genotyping to study TCR occurrence patterns. Rather than using new phenotypic data, the later analysis identified candidate immune exposures from TCR beta sequences and from how often those sequences occurred across donors. To decide whether each TCR beta V gene segment behaved as functional or pseudogenic, an earlier analysis of approximately 590 of the donors relied on high-throughput TCR beta sequencing. Donor age, sex, ethnicity and CMV serostatus were compiled alongside the repertoire data. Genome-wide SNP genotypes for about 65% of the roughly 670 donors were used in a later genetic analysis, which treated that subset as a discovery cohort. All discovery cohort repertoires had been generated using a single sequencing platform. HLA typing covered class I and class II loci at four-digit resolution. Typing coverage varied by locus: about 620-640 donors for A, B, C, DRB1 and DQB1; more than 500 for DQA1; some 610 for DPA1; approximately 490 for DPB1. About 5 DR-DQ haplotypes were handled as single units for association and clustering, since linkage in the cohort was strong. Among about 360 genotyped donors of the cohort, an average of around 240,000 unique TCR beta nucleotide sequences were sequenced per donor, about a sixth of them non-productive.

What the work shows at the level of the full study, not this receptor alone: In an earlier analysis of approximately 590 of the donors, most TCR beta V segments appeared in productive rearrangements about 87% or about 30% of the time, broadly matching IMGT annotations. A total of fewer than 200 TCR beta chains were listed by the study as associated with cytomegalovirus. A group of highly shared sequence variants was considered likely to be a technical artifact of the sequencing pipeline. The authors suggested that the approach could potentially be extended to other disease states and immunological phenotypes. According to a later genetic analysis, donors in an Asian-associated ancestry cluster had fewer N-insertions in productive TCRs than the approximately 690-donor mean. Correlated functional status among segregating V segments might be attributable to linkage disequilibrium, but an unknown experimental factor could not be ruled out. The classifier was reported to diagnose cytomegalovirus status with high specificity and sensitivity in both the original and validation cohorts. A later analysis associated about 18,000 TCR beta sequences with specific HLA alleles at a false discovery rate of 0.05. A further reported finding was that TCR beta sequences accurately predicted the HLA-A and HLA-B alleles for most subjects in the first cohort. Because some donors lacked HLA typing at each locus, the association tests relied only on the typed subset. An association between a missense DCLRE1C variant and V-gene and J-gene trimming of TCR beta chains was found in a later genetic analysis and replicated in an independent cohort. Some IMGT-functional V segments, including TRBV6-2 and TRBV6-3, could not be told apart with the 87-base-pair reads, so those segments were excluded. Across donors, most TCR sequences were observed very rarely, whereas some public TCRs were present in many individuals. A later analysis found that HLA-associated TCR beta chains were more clonally expanded and had lower generation probabilities than equally common non-associated chains. The cohort was sequenced for TCR beta chains only, and without alpha or paired-chain data the features that could be detected were limited. A later analysis found that most CMV-associated TCR beta chains appeared HLA-restricted, with HLA associations seemingly driven largely by CMV exposure. According to a later analysis, parvovirus B19, influenza, CMV and Epstein-Barr virus appeared linked to several top co-occurrence clusters. A few of the identified cytomegalovirus-associated TCR beta chains were confirmed in vitro to be specific for cytomegalovirus antigens. In a later analysis, TCR association rates were found to vary across HLA loci, with the most associated TCRs seen for DRB1 alleles and the fewest for HLA-C alleles. Because counts were too low, roughly 16 rarely observed V segments, including chromosome 9 orphons, were excluded from the earlier analysis of 587 of the donors. Strong co-occurrence of HLA alleles, especially DR and DQ, made assigning TCR associations to individual alleles difficult. For the cohort, immune exposure information was limited to CMV serostatus. Sequencing depth was assumed to be roughly uniform across donors in the presence/absence analyses, though that assumption may not hold.

The sequence was obtained from a woman aged 40-49 years in good health and CMV-seronegative. The V gene is TRBV6-6 and the J gene is TRBJ2-2; 11 central nucleotides agree with TRBD1. Sequencing input: PBMCs. The nucleotide sequence reads TGTGCCAGCGAGGGACAGGGGGTCGGGGAGCTGTTTTTT. Its translation reads: CASEGQGVGELFF.